This T cell receptor (beta chain) was recovered during a study of blood T cell repertoires in COVID-19. This CDR3 is built from 15 residues. With V trimmed by 3 bases and J by 3 bases, 9 bases remained unmatched. From germline, CDR1 is SGHDT and CDR2 YYEEEE. The repertoire was sequenced with immunoSEQ multiplex PCR; TCRdb's copy has only in-frame clones and lacks some. Of tens of thousands of clones detected, approximately 83% appear once; the ten largest clones hold 25% to 30%. This sequence was found in a human donor in a cohort sampled during active COVID-19. This chain links TRBV5-6 with TRBJ2-7; 7 bases match TRBD1. The specimen sequenced was peripheral blood. This chain's CDR3 is CASSSPGTAHYEQYF. CDR3 bases: TGTGCCAGCAGCTCTCCCGGGACAGCGCACTACGAGCAGTACTTC.